The 25 T cell receptor beta chains presented below share a single source sample, sequenced in a study of cytotoxic CD8 clonotypes in ibrutinib-treated CLL. This table comes from immunoSEQ multiplex PCR, and its TCRdb copy is limited to in-frame clones, with some not included. The profile shows about 68,000 clones, about 63% of them singletons. The sequences come from PBMCs, collected after 12 months of ibrutinib treatment. These receptors were collected from a human donor with chronic lymphocytic leukemia.

The genes are TRBV7-2 and TRBJ1-5; D is unclear. V dropped 3 bases and J dropped 3 bases, with 15 bases sitting between them. Germline CDR1 and CDR2: SGHTA and FQGNSA. There are 16 residues in the CDR3. The CDR3 loop reads CASSFLGREANQPQHF. The CDR3 nucleotides read TGTGCCAGCAGCTTTCTTGGACGGGAGGCCAATCAGCCCCAGCATTTT.

V gene TRBV13 combines with J gene TRBJ1-3; D call uncertain. CDR1 and CDR2 from the germline V gene are PRHDT and FYEKMQ (reference sequence). This CDR3 is built from 13 residues. V lost 8 bases to trimming and J lost 4 bases, with 12 bases between them. The CDR3 DNA follows: TGTGCCAGCGGAACCCTCGAGGGAAACACCATATATTTT. Protein product: CASGTLEGNTIYF. Full variable domain (missing parts from reference TRBV13 and TRBJ1-3): AAGVIQSPRHLIKEKRETATLKCYPIPRHDTVYWYQQGPGQDPQFLISFYEKMQSDKGSIPDRFSAQQFSDYHSELNMSSLELGDSALYFCASGTLEGNTIYFGEGSWLTVV.

This clone turned up a few times. The chain combines TRBV6-5 with TRBJ2-7; unclear D gene. V was pared by 3 bases and J by 7 bases, with 7 bases between. Germline V gives CDR1 MNHEY, CDR2 SVGAGI. The CDR3 is 11 residues long. The CDR3 DNA follows: TGTGCCAGCAGTTATCAGTGGGAGCAGTACTTC. Protein sequence: CASSYQWEQYF.

For this clone: Other DNA sequences in this sample translate to the same CDR3. The V call is TRBV5-4, the J call TRBJ1-6; TRBD1 agrees at 9 bases. V lost 4 bases to trimming and J lost 7 bases; unmatched junction nucleotides: 9. CDR1 SGHNT and CDR2 YYREEE come from the germline V gene (reference sequence). The CDR3 is 16 residues long. CDR3 loop: CASSPGQGSSNSPLHF. Written as DNA, the CDR3 is TGTGCCAGCAGCCCGGGACAGGGAAGTTCGAATTCACCCCTCCACTTT.

The sample holds a few counts of this clone. The chain employs TRBV4-1 and TRBJ2-2; D perhaps matches TRBD1 (6 bases). The CDR3 loop spans 14 amino acids. The V end lost 2 bases, the J end lost 4 bases, and 8 bases lay between the germline ends. Looked up from germline, CDR1 is MGHRA and CDR2 is YSYEKL. As DNA, the CDR3 is TGCGCCAGCAGCCAACCGACAGGCACCGGGGAGCTGTTTTTT. It encodes CASSQPTGTGELFF.

This chain uses TRBV28 with TRBJ1-5; D is perhaps TRBD1 (5 bases). Germline CDR1 is MDHEN and CDR2 is SYDVKM. CDR3 length: 17 residues. V was shortened by 5 bases and J by 4 bases, with 21 bases between the two germline ends. CDR3 sequence: CASSTSGPGAGNQPQHF. The CDR3, as DNA: TGTGCCAGCAGTACGTCAGGTCCTGGGGCGGGAAATCAGCCCCAGCATTTT.

The J gene is TRBJ1-6, the V gene TRBV7-8; the match to TRBD1 covers 8 bases. CDR3 length: 17 amino acids. The ends lost 0 bases at V and 9 bases at J; junction bases unmatched: 10. Germline-derived CDR1 and CDR2 are SGHVS and FQNEAQ. CDR3 DNA: TGTGCCAGCAGCTTAGCCCTGGGACAGGCGTGGGGTTCACCCCTCCACTTT. It yields the protein CASSLALGQAWGSPLHF.

This clone was counted between two and nine times. The chain recombines TRBV7-9 with TRBJ1-6, with D possibly matching TRBD1 (5 bases). The V end lost 5 bases, the J end lost 7 bases, and 12 bases lay between the germline ends. There are 14 residues in the CDR3. Germline V gene sequence: CDR1 SEHNR, CDR2 FQNEAQ (reference sequence). CDR3 sequence: CASSGRVSNSPLHF. The CDR3 bases are TGTGCCAGCAGCGGCAGGGTGTCGAATTCACCCCTCCACTTT. The variable domain in full, with the rest retrieved from reference TRBV7-9 and TRBJ1-6, is DTGVSQNPRHKITKRGQNVTFRCDPISEHNRLYWYRQTLGQGPEFLTYFQNEAQLEKSRLLSDRFSAERPKGSFSTLEIQRTEQGDSAMYLCASSGRVSNSPLHFGNGTRLTVT.

The chain employs TRBV29-1 and TRBJ1-4, with 7 bases lining up with TRBD1. The CDR3 covers 13 residues. Trimming removed 7 bases from V and 0 bases from J; junction bases left unmatched: 2. Germline V gene sequence: CDR1 SQVTM, CDR2 ANQGSEA. CDR3 region: CSGGTATNEKLFF. The CDR3 nucleotides are TGCAGCGGCGGGACAGCAACTAATGAAAAACTGTTTTTT.

V usage is TRBV7-6 and J usage is TRBJ2-1; 12 bases agree with TRBD2. Trimming cost V 5 bases and J 6 bases; bases outside gene matches: 5. The CDR3 spans 15 residues. Germline CDR1 reads SGHVS; CDR2 reads FNYEAQ. The CDR3 protein is CASSPSGGAPNEQFF. DNA of the CDR3: TGTGCCAGCAGCCCTAGCGGGGGGGCCCCCAATGAGCAGTTCTTC. The whole variable domain, remainder taken from reference TRBV7-6 and TRBJ2-1, is GAGVSQSPRYKVTKRGQDVALRCDPISGHVSLYWYRQALGQGPEFLTYFNYEAQQDKSGLPNDRFSAERPEGSISTLTIQRTEQRDSAMYRCASSPSGGAPNEQFFGPGTRLTVL.

The V gene is TRBV5-1, the J gene TRBJ1-6; D gene uncertain. The CDR3 sequence is 15 residues long. The germline V gene encodes CDR1 SGHRS and CDR2 YFSETQ. V shed 0 bases and J shed 7 bases, with 11 bases lying between them. The CDR3 DNA is TGCGCCAGCAGCTTGGGGCTCCGCGGAAATTCACCCCTCCACTTT. It codes for CASSLGLRGNSPLHF.

The chain uses TRBV18 and TRBJ2-5, with D possibly being TRBD1 (7 bases). Trimming stripped 2 bases from V and 0 bases from J, with 16 bases between. Germline V gene lookup returns CDR1 KGHSH and CDR2 LQKENI. The length of the CDR3 is 17 residues. The chain's CDR3 is CASSPDRGTVYQETQYF. For the CDR3, the DNA is TGTGCCAGCTCACCAGATCGCGGGACAGTGTACCAAGAGACCCAGTACTTC.

This chain links TRBV11-2 with TRBJ2-2; TRBD2 aligns across 13 bases. Germline V gene lookup returns CDR1 SGHAT and CDR2 FQNNGV. J gave up 6 bases and V 2 bases, and 9 bases lay outside the gene matches. The CDR3 has 18 amino acids. The CDR3 bases are TGTGCCAGCAGCTTACGCCGACTAGCGGGGGGAGGGCCCGGGGAGCTGTTTTTT. Protein sequence: CASSLRRLAGGGPGELFF.

This clone has just a few counts. This rearrangement joins TRBV7-2 to TRBJ1-2; D is unclear. This CDR3 region has 12 residues. Germline lookup yields CDR1 SGHTA and CDR2 FQGNSA. Trimming left V 5 bases short and J 4 bases short, with 8 bases between. CDR3 nucleotide sequence: TGTGCCAGCAGCCCCCGCGGCTATGGCTACACCTTC. It translates to CASSPRGYGYTF.

The chain links TRBV9 to TRBJ1-6; no reliable D call. The V and J ends lost 3 bases and 6 bases respectively, with 10 bases between them. Germline CDR1 and CDR2: SGDLS and YYNGEE. The CDR3 has 14 amino acids. The CDR3 protein is CASSATQLNSPLHF. The CDR3 DNA is TGTGCCAGCAGCGCCACTCAGCTTAATTCACCCCTCCACTTT.

The gene calls are TRBV18 and TRBJ1-3; no clear D gene. Germline V gene data show CDR1 as KGHSH and CDR2 as LQKENI. The CDR3 is 15 residues long. V lost 0 bases to trimming and J lost 1 base, with 7 bases between them. The DNA for the CDR3 is TGTGCCAGCTCACCACCGTTCGGATCTGGAAACACCATATATTTT. As protein: CASSPPFGSGNTIYF.

This clone was detected a few times. V is TRBV30 and J is TRBJ1-3, with 7 bases lining up with TRBD1. Unmatched junction bases numbered 10, after V lost 8 bases and J lost 0 bases. Germline CDR1 is GTSNPN and CDR2 is SVGIG (reference sequence). The CDR3 runs 15 residues. CDR3 in DNA: TGTGCCCCCGGGAAGACAGGGACCTCTGGAAACACCATATATTTT. Amino acid sequence: CAPGKTGTSGNTIYF.

This clone was counted only a few times. The J gene is TRBJ2-1, the V gene TRBV5-4; 10 bases map to TRBD2. CDR3 length equals 15 residues. Germline values: CDR1 SGHNT, CDR2 YYREEE (reference sequence). V dropped 4 bases and J dropped 8; count of bases not matched to a gene: 9. In DNA form, the CDR3 reads TGTGCCAGCAGCCCGCCGGGACTAGCGTACCATGAGCAGTTCTTC. Amino acids: CASSPPGLAYHEQFF.

The rearrangement joins TRBV7-8 to TRBJ2-2; 7 bases line up with TRBD1. Unmatched junction bases numbered 4, after V lost 5 bases and J lost 1 base. The CDR3 loop spans 15 amino acids. Germline V gene data show CDR1 as SGHVS and CDR2 as FQNEAQ. In nucleotides, the CDR3 is TGTGCCAGCAGCCCGGGACAGCGGAACACCGGGGAGCTGTTTTTT. This codes for CASSPGQRNTGELFF.

CDR3 sequence: CASHPLGPPWDTEAFF. The CDR3 DNA follows: TGTGCCAGTCACCCTTTGGGTCCCCCATGGGACACTGAAGCTTTCTTT. The gene calls are TRBV19 and TRBJ1-1; D is undetermined. Per the germline V gene, CDR1 is LNHDA and CDR2 is SQIVND (reference sequence). There are 16 residues in the CDR3. Trimming stripped 8 bases from V and 3 bases from J, with 22 bases between.

This chain connects TRBV5-6 to TRBJ2-7, with 7 bases aligning to TRBD1. Germline V gives CDR1 SGHDT, CDR2 YYEEEE. This CDR3 contains 17 residues. After removal of 4 bases from V and 7 bases from J, the junction contained 20 bases not matched to a gene. The CDR3 DNA follows: TGTGCCAGCAGCCCGAACAGGGGCGTCCTCCCAATGATTGAGCAGTACTTC. Amino acids: CASSPNRGVLPMIEQYF.

This clone turned up a few times. This chain joins TRBV5-1 and TRBJ2-2; tentative D call: TRBD1 (5 bases). Germline CDR1 and CDR2: SGHRS and YFSETQ. The V gene lost 4 bases and the J gene lost 1 base, with 8 bases spanning the gap. This CDR3 contains 14 residues. The CDR3 DNA follows: TGCGCCAGCAGCGAACAGGAGAACACCGGGGAGCTGTTTTTT. It encodes CASSEQENTGELFF.

The rearrangement uses TRBV30 and TRBJ1-3, with no clear D. Germline V gene sequence: CDR1 GTSNPN, CDR2 SVGIG (reference sequence). This CDR3 is 18 amino acids long. The V gene lost 5 bases and the J gene lost 2 bases, with 25 bases spanning the gap. The CDR3: CAWPQPRRVRPAGNTIYF. CDR3 DNA: TGTGCCTGGCCCCAACCGAGGAGGGTTCGCCCCGCTGGAAACACCATATATTTT.

The chain is built from TRBV6-5 and TRBJ1-2; unclear D gene. Trimming removed 4 bases from V and 5 bases from J, with 11 bases in between. This CDR3 contains 13 residues. Germline V gene lookup returns CDR1 MNHEY and CDR2 SVGAGI. CDR3 sequence reads: CASSWRISYGYTF. The CDR3 DNA sequence: TGTGCCAGCAGTTGGCGGATAAGTTATGGCTACACCTTC.

The V call is TRBV5-6, the J call TRBJ2-5, with 7 bases fitting TRBD1. The germline gives CDR1 SGHDT, CDR2 YYEEEE. With V trimmed by 6 bases and J by 4 bases, 3 bases remained unmatched. The CDR3 spans 12 residues. The DNA of the CDR3 is TGTGCCAGCAAGTACAGGGGAGAGACCCAGTACTTC. Translation gives CASKYRGETQYF.